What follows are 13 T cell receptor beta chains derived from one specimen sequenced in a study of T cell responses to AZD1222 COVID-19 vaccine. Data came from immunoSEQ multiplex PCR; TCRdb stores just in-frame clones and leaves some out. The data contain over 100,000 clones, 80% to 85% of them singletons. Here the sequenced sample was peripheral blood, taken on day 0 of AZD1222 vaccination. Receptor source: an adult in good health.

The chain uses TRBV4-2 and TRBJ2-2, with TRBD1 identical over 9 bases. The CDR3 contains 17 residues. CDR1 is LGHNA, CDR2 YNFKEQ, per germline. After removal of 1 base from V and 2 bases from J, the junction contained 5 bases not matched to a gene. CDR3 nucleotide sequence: TGTGCCAGCAGCCAAGGAAGACAGGGGGTTAACACCGGGGAGCTGTTTTTT. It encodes CASSQGRQGVNTGELFF.

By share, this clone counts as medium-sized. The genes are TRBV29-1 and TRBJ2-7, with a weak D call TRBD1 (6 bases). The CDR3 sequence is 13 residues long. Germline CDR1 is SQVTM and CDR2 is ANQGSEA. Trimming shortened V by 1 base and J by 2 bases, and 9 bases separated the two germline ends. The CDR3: CSVEGGHTYEQYF. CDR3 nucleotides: TGCAGCGTTGAAGGGGGACACACCTACGAGCAGTACTTC.

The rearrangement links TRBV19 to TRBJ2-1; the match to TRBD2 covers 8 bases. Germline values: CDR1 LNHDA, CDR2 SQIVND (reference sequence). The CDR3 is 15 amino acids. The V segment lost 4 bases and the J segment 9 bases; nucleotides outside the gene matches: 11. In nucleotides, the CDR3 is TGTGCCAGTAGTACCGGCGGGAGGCCTAGGGGTGAGCAGTTCTTC. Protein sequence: CASSTGGRPRGEQFF.

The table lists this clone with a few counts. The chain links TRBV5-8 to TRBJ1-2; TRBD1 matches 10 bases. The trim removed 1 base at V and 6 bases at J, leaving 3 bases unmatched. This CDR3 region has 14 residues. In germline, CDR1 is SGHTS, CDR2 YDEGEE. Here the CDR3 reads CASSLRDRGHGYTF. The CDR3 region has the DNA TGTGCCAGCAGCTTGAGGGACAGGGGCCATGGCTACACCTTC.

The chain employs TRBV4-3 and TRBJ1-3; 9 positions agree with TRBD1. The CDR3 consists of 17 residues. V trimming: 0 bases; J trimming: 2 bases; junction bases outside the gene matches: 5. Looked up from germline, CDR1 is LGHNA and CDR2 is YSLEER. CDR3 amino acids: CASSQDQTGGTGNTIYF. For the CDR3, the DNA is TGCGCCAGCAGCCAAGACCAGACAGGGGGAACTGGAAACACCATATATTTT.

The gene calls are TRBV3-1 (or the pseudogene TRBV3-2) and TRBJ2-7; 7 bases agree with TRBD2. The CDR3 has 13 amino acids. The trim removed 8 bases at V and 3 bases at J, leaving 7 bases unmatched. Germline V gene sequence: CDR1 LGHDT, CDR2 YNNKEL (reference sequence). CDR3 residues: CASGLAGDYEQYV. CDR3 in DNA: TGTGCCAGCGGGCTTGCGGGGGACTACGAGCAGTACGTC.

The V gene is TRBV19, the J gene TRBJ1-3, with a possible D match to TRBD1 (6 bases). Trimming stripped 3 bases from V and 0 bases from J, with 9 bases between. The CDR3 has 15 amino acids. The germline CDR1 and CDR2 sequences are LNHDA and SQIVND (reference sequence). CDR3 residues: CASSMGASSGNTIYF. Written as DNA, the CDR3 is TGTGCCAGTAGTATGGGGGCGTCCTCTGGAAACACCATATATTTT.

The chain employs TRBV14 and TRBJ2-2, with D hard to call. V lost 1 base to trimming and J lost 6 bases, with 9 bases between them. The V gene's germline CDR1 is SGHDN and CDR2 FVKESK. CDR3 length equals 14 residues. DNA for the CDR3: TGTGCCAGCAGCCAAGGTGTCCGGGCCGGGGAGCTGTTTTTT. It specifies CASSQGVRAGELFF.

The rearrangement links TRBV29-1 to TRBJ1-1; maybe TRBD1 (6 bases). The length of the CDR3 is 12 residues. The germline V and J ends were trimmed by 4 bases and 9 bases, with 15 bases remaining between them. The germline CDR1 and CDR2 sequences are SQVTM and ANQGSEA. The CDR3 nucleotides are TGCAGCGTTGCGGGAGTGGGGGCACAAGCTTTCTTT. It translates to CSVAGVGAQAFF.

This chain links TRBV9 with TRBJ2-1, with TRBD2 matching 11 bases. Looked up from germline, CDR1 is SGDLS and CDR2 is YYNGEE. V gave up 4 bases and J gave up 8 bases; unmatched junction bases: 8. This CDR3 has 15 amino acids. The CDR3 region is CASSKLAGESYEQFF. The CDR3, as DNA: TGTGCCAGCAGCAAACTAGCGGGAGAAAGTTATGAGCAGTTCTTC.

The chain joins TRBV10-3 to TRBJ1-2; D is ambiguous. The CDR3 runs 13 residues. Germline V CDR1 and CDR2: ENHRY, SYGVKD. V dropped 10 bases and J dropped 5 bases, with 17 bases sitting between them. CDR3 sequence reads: CATLGSAIYGYTF. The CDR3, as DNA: TGTGCCACCCTGGGCTCGGCCATATATGGCTACACCTTC.

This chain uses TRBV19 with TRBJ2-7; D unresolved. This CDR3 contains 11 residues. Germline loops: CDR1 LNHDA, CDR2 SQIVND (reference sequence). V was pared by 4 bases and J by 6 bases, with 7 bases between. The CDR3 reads CASSNYVEQYF. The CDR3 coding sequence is TGTGCCAGTAGTAATTACGTCGAGCAGTACTTC.

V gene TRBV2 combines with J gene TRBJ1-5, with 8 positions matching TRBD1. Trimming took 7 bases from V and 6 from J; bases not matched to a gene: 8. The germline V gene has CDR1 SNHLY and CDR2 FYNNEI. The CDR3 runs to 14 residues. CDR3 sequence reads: CASTSQGAIQPQHF. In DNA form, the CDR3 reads TGTGCCAGCACTAGTCAGGGGGCGATTCAGCCCCAGCATTTT.